One and the same sample provided the 22 T cell receptor beta chains below, sequenced in a study of shared clonotypes between healthy human individuals. Assay: immunoSEQ multiplex PCR; the TCRdb copy retains only in-frame clones and omits some. The sample holds over a million clones, around four fifths seen once. Sequenced input: memory CD4+ T cells sorted from blood. Documented subset: CD45RA-negative fraction. Receptor source: a man aged 18 to 30 in good health.

The genes are TRBV19 and TRBJ1-1; a possible D gene is TRBD1 (5 bases). CDR3 length equals 15 residues. The ends were cut back, 10 bases at V and 1 base at J, with 19 bases in the middle. The germline V gene has CDR1 LNHDA and CDR2 SQIVND (reference sequence). CDR3 amino acids: CAIRAGNPRNTEAFF. CDR3 sequence (DNA): TGTGCCATTAGGGCAGGGAACCCCAGGAACACTGAAGCTTTCTTT.

The V call is TRBV28, the J call TRBJ2-7, with D hard to call. V dropped 6 bases and J dropped 1 base, with 19 bases sitting between them. The CDR3 loop spans 16 amino acids. CDR1 is MDHEN, CDR2 SYDVKM, per germline. CDR3 nucleotides: TGTGCCAGCAGATTCGGTGGGTCCCAGGAATCCTACGAGCAGTACTTC. Translation: CASRFGGSQESYEQYF.

The rearrangement links TRBV11-2 to TRBJ2-7, with 9 nucleotides matching TRBD2. The CDR3 is made up of 16 amino acids. Germline loops: CDR1 SGHAT, CDR2 FQNNGV. The V segment lost 0 bases and the J segment 6 bases; nucleotides outside the gene matches: 9. Written as DNA, the CDR3 is TGTGCCAGCAGCTTAGATCTTTTAGCGGGAGTAAGCGAGCAGTACTTC. Its protein is CASSLDLLAGVSEQYF.

V and J are TRBV28 and TRBJ1-5; 9 bases map to TRBD1. The CDR3 spans 15 residues. J gave up 3 bases and V 10 bases, and 10 bases lay outside the gene matches. Germline CDR1 MDHEN, CDR2 SYDVKM. The CDR3 here is CATHLGDRDNQPQHF. In DNA, the CDR3 is TGTGCCACCCACCTGGGGGACAGGGACAATCAGCCCCAGCATTTT.

The V call is TRBV10-3, the J call TRBJ2-1, with 9 bases that match TRBD1. J gave up 7 bases and V 7 bases, and 8 bases lay outside the gene matches. In germline, CDR1 is ENHRY, CDR2 SYGVKD. The CDR3 sequence is 14 residues long. The CDR3 DNA reads as TGTGCCATCACCGGGACAGGGTACGGGAATGAGCAGTTCTTC. Residues: CAITGTGYGNEQFF.

V and J are TRBV11-2 and TRBJ2-1, with D perhaps matching TRBD1 or TRBD2 (6 bases each). This CDR3 contains 16 residues. Germline V lookup: CDR1 SGHAT, CDR2 FQNNGV. The V gene lost 4 bases and the J gene lost 2 bases, with 15 bases spanning the gap. In nucleotides, the CDR3 is TGTGCCAGCAGCTCCCATAGGGGGGAGGCCTACAATGAGCAGTTCTTC. Residues: CASSSHRGEAYNEQFF.

The chain has TRBV18 and TRBJ1-4; D is uncertain. V lost 3 bases to trimming and J lost 4 bases, with 9 bases between them. The length of the CDR3 is 14 residues. Germline-derived CDR1 and CDR2 are KGHSH and LQKENI. In DNA, the CDR3 is TGTGCCAGCTCACCGCCGCAGAGTAATGAAAAACTGTTTTTT. It yields the protein CASSPPQSNEKLFF.

This clone was picked up a small number of times. This chain connects TRBV27 to TRBJ2-2, with D maybe TRBD1 (5 bases). Germline-derived CDR1 and CDR2 are MNHEY and SMNVEV (reference sequence). The CDR3 loop spans 15 amino acids. V was pared by 6 bases and J by 0 bases, with 11 bases between. CDR3 in DNA: TGTGCCAGCAGAAGGCAGGGCTCGAACACCGGGGAGCTGTTTTTT. It translates to CASRRQGSNTGELFF.

The V call is TRBV5-4, the J call TRBJ1-1, with unresolved D. Germline V lookup: CDR1 SGHNT, CDR2 YYREEE (reference sequence). The CDR3 spans 16 residues. Trimming pared 3 bases from V and 3 bases from J, leaving 18 bases between. CDR3 coding DNA: TGTGCCAGCAGCTCCCCCCAGCGGGGTCGACACACTGAAGCTTTCTTT. Translating it yields CASSSPQRGRHTEAFF.

This clone was picked up a small number of times. The CDR3 loop reads CASSSGNPTVSYGYTF. DNA of the CDR3: TGCGCCAGCAGCTCGGGCAATCCGACAGTAAGCTATGGCTACACCTTC. The V and J genes are TRBV5-1 and TRBJ1-2; D may be TRBD1 (5 bases). The V end lost 3 bases, the J end lost 4 bases, and 19 bases lay between the germline ends. CDR3 length: 16 amino acids. In germline, CDR1 is SGHRS, CDR2 YFSETQ.

The CDR3 DNA is TGTGCCAGCTCACCGGCAGGGACCGGGAATGAGCAGTTCTTC. It codes for CASSPAGTGNEQFF. This rearrangement joins TRBV18 to TRBJ2-1, with D perhaps assigned TRBD1 or TRBD2 (5 bases each). The length of the CDR3 is 14 residues. Between the trimmed V and J ends, which lost 3 bases and 7 bases, there was a span of 13 bases. Germline CDR1 KGHSH, CDR2 LQKENI.

V gene TRBV2 combines with J gene TRBJ2-5, with no clear D. The CDR3 contains 12 residues. The V end lost 10 bases, the J end lost 5 bases, and 14 bases lay between the germline ends. Germline V lookup: CDR1 SNHLY, CDR2 FYNNEI. The CDR3: CATAVLGETQYF. As DNA, the CDR3 is TGTGCCACCGCTGTCCTGGGGGAGACCCAGTACTTC.

In its sample, this clone was seen once. This chain connects TRBV6-1 to TRBJ2-3; D unclear. Germline V lookup: CDR1 MNHNS, CDR2 SASEGT. CDR3 length: 16 amino acids. V was cut by 4 bases and J by 0 bases, with 14 bases left in between. CDR3 sequence (DNA): TGTGCCAGCAGTGGGACGTCCACCCTTAGCACAGATACGCAGTATTTT. This sequence encodes CASSGTSTLSTDTQYF.

Regarding this clone: A read error may be the cause here, since a much bigger clone is one base away. The sample has other DNA sequences that encode this CDR3 too. The gene calls are TRBV6-6 and TRBJ1-1; D is unclear. Germline values: CDR1 MNHNY, CDR2 SVGAGI (reference sequence). CDR3 length: 13 residues. Trimming took off 2 bases at V and 1 base at J, with 5 bases between the two ends. Here the CDR3 reads CASSYGRNTEAFF. The CDR3 DNA reads TGTGCCAGCAGTTACGGGAGGAACACTGAAGCTTTCTTT.

V gene TRBV5-1 combines with J gene TRBJ2-1; D tentatively fits TRBD1 or TRBD2 (5 bases each). Germline V lookup: CDR1 SGHRS, CDR2 YFSETQ. The CDR3 runs to 14 residues. With 5 bases removed from V and 5 bases from J, the gap between germline ends came to 14 bases. The CDR3 coding sequence is TGCGCCAGCAGGCTGGGACCCGCTAACAATGAGCAGTTCTTC. It is translated as CASRLGPANNEQFF. The full variable domain, completed using reference TRBV5-1 and TRBJ2-1, is KAGVTQTPRYLIKTRGQQVTLSCSPISGHRSVSWYQQTPGQGLQFLFEYFSETQRNKGNFPGRFSGRQFSNSRSEMNVSTLELGDSALYLCASRLGPANNEQFFGPGTRLTVL.

The V call is TRBV11-2, the J call TRBJ2-7; 8 bases are a match to TRBD1. Trimming removed 5 bases from V and 7 bases from J; junction bases left unmatched: 13. The CDR3 runs to 15 residues. Germline CDR1 reads SGHAT; CDR2 reads FQNNGV. CDR3 region: CASSLVKAGGREQYF. The CDR3 DNA reads as TGTGCCAGCAGCCTAGTGAAGGCAGGGGGCAGGGAGCAGTACTTC.

The chain employs TRBV6-1 and TRBJ2-7, with D uncertain. The germline V gene encodes CDR1 MNHNS and CDR2 SASEGT. This CDR3 has 12 residues. V was cut by 3 bases and J by 2 bases, with 5 bases left in between. The CDR3 DNA reads TGTGCCAGCAGTGACCTAGCCTACGAGCAGTACTTC. This encodes CASSDLAYEQYF.

The chain recombines TRBV2 with TRBJ2-3, with D tentatively TRBD1 (7 bases). CDR1 and CDR2 (germline): SNHLY, FYNNEI. The CDR3 contains 16 residues. V gave up 5 bases and J gave up 1 base, with 16 bases separating them. As DNA, the CDR3 is TGTGCCAGCAGTCTCAGGGGGGTTAGAGGCACAGATACGCAGTATTTT. This codes for CASSLRGVRGTDTQYF.

The V call is TRBV29-1, the J call TRBJ2-1; perhaps TRBD1 as D (5 bases). The CDR3 loop spans 11 amino acids. The germline V and J ends were trimmed by 6 bases and 4 bases, with 7 bases remaining between them. Germline values: CDR1 SQVTM, CDR2 ANQGSEA. The CDR3 bases are TGCAGCGTGGCAGGGTACAATGAGCAGTTCTTC. Protein: CSVAGYNEQFF.

The chain uses TRBV7-9 and TRBJ2-2; D not certain. This CDR3 region has 15 residues. Germline-derived CDR1 and CDR2 are SEHNR and FQNEAQ (reference sequence). The V and J ends lost 5 bases and 0 bases respectively, with 10 bases between them. The CDR3 nucleotides read TGTGCCAGCAGCCCTAGAGCCTCGAACACCGGGGAGCTGTTTTTT. It translates to CASSPRASNTGELFF.

A remark on this clone: Additional DNA sequences in this sample encode the identical CDR3. The rearrangement uses TRBV7-2 and TRBJ2-7; D unclear. CDR3 size: 13 residues. CDR1 is SGHTA, CDR2 FQGNSA, per germline. V gave up 1 base and J gave up 4 bases, with 8 bases separating them. The CDR3 is CASSLVWSYEQYF. The CDR3 DNA sequence: TGTGCCAGCAGCTTAGTTTGGTCTTACGAGCAGTACTTC.

This chain uses TRBV9 with TRBJ2-3; 9 bases agree with TRBD2. The CDR3 covers 15 residues. V shed 3 bases and J 2 bases; nucleotides not matched to a gene: 4. The germline CDR1 and CDR2 sequences are SGDLS and YYNGEE. CDR3 nucleotides: TGTGCCAGCAGCGCCGGACTAGCGAACACAGATACGCAGTATTTT. Translating gives CASSAGLANTDTQYF. Full variable domain (remainder filled in from reference TRBV9 and TRBJ2-3): DSGVTQTPKHLITATGQRVTLRCSPRSGDLSVYWYQQSLDQGLQFLIQYYNGEERAKGNILERFSAQQFPDLHSELNLSSLELGDSALYFCASSAGLANTDTQYFGPGTRLTVL.